This T cell receptor (beta chain) stems from a study of blood T cell repertoires in COVID-19. Study summary: Samples representing acute and convalescent COVID-19 were sourced from the United States, Italy and Spain. T cells, B-cell-depleted T cells, or PBMCs provided the cDNA or gDNA that served as material.

Authors' methods: Amplification with reference gene primers provided the estimates of nucleated cell counts. Sequenced by immunoSEQ multiplex PCR; TCRdb stores in-frame clones only, minus some. V and J calls and clone size are those listed in that table; D and trimming were worked out from the DNA. The table lists over 120,000 clones, more than 80% of them singletons. The germline gives CDR1 SGHTA, CDR2 FQGNSA. Trimming took 2 bases from V and 2 from J, leaving 13 bases between them. This CDR3 contains 16 residues. The sequence came from a human donor in a cohort sampled during active COVID-19. Sequenced material: peripheral blood. The V and J genes are TRBV7-2 and TRBJ1-5; no firm D call. CDR3 residues: CASSLYLTVGNQPQHF. The CDR3 DNA reads TGTGCCAGCAGCTTATATTTAACAGTGGGCAATCAGCCCCAGCATTTT.